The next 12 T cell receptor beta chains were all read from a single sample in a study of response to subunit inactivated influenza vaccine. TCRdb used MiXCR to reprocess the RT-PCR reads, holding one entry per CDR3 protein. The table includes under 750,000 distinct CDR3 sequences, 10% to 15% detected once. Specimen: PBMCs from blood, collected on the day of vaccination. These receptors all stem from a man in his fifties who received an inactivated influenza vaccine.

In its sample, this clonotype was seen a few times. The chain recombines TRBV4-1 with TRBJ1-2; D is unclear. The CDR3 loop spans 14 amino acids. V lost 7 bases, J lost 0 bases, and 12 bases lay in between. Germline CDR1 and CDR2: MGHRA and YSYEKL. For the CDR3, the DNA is TGCGCCAGCACCCCCGGGCCCACTAACTATGGCTACACCTTC. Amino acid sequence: CASTPGPTNYGYTF.

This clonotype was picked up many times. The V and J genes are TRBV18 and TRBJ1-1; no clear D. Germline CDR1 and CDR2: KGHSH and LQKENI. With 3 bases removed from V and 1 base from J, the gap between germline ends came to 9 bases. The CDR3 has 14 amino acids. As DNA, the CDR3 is TGTGCCAGCTCACCTATTTCGGAGAACACTGAAGCTTTCTTT. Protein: CASSPISENTEAFF.

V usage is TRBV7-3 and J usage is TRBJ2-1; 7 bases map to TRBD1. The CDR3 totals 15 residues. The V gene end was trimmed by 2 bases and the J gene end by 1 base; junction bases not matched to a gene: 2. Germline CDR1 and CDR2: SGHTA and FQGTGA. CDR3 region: CASSLLQGSYNEQFF. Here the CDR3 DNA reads TGTGCCAGCAGCTTATTACAGGGGTCCTACAATGAGCAGTTCTTC.

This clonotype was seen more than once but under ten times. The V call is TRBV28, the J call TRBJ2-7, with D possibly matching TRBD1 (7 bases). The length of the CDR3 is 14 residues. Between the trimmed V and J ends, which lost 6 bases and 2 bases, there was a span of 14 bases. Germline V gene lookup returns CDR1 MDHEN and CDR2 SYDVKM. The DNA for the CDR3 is TGTGCCAGCAGATCAGGGGGGCCGGCCTACGAGCAGTACTTC. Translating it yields CASRSGGPAYEQYF. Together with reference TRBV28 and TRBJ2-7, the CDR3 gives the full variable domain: DVKVTQSSRYLVKRTGEKVFLECVQDMDHENMFWYRQDPGLGLRLIYFSYDVKMKEKGDIPEGYSVSREKKERFSLILESASTNQTSMYLCASRSGGPAYEQYFGPGTRLTVT.

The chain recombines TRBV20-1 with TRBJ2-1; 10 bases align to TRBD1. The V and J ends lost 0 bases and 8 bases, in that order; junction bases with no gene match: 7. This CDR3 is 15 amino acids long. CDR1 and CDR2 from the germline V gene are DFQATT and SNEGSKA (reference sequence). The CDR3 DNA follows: TGCAGTGCTAGAGACCGGGACAGGGGCGGGTATGAGCAGTTCTTC. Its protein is CSARDRDRGGYEQFF.

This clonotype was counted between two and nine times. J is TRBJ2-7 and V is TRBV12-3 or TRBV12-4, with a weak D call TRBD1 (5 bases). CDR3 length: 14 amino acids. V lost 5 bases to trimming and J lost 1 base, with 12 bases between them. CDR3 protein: CASSKAGPSYEQYF. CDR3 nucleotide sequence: TGTGCCAGCAGTAAAGCAGGGCCTTCCTACGAGCAGTACTTC.

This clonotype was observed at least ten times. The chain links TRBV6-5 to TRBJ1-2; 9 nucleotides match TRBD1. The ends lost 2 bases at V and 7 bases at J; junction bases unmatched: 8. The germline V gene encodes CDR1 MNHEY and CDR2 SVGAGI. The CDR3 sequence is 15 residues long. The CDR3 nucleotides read TGTGCCAGCAGTTACACCGGGACAGGGAGGGCTGGCTACACCTTC. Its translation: CASSYTGTGRAGYTF.

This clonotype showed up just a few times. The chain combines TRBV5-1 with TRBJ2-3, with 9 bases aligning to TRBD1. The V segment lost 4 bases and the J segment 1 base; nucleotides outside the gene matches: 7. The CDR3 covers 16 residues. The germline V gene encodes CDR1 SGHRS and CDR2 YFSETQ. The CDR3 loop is CASSHRGLMGTDTQYF. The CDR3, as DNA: TGCGCCAGCAGCCACAGGGGGCTAATGGGCACAGATACGCAGTATTTT. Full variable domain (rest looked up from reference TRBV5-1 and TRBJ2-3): KAGVTQTPRYLIKTRGQQVTLSCSPISGHRSVSWYQQTPGQGLQFLFEYFSETQRNKGNFPGRFSGRQFSNSRSEMNVSTLELGDSALYLCASSHRGLMGTDTQYFGPGTRLTVL.

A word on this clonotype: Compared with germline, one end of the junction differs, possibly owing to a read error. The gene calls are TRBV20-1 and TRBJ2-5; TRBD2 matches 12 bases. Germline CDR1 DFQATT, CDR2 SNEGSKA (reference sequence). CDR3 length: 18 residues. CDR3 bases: TGCTGTGCTAGAGGATTTGGGAGACTAGCGGGAGTAGGAGAGACCCAGTACTTC. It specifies CCARGFGRLAGVGETQYF.

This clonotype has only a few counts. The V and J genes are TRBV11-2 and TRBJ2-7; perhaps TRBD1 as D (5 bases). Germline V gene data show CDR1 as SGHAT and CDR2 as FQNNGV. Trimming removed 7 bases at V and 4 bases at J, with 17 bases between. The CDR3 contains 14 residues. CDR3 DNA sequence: TGTGCCAGCACCCCAGGCTCAGGGATGTACGAGCAGTACTTC. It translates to CASTPGSGMYEQYF.

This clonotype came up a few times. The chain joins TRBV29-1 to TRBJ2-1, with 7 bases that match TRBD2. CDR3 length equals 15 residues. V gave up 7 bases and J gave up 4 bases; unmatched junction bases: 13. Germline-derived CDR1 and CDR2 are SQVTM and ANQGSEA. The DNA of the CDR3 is TGCAGCGCGGCCTCCTCTAGCGGAGTATACAATGAGCAGTTCTTC. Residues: CSAASSSGVYNEQFF.

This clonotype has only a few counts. CDR3 DNA: TGCGCCAGCAGCGTACAGGGGGCTCTTGATGAAAAACTGTTTTTT. Its translation: CASSVQGALDEKLFF. The V call is TRBV5-1, the J call TRBJ1-4, with 9 bases matching TRBD1. CDR3 size: 15 residues. V lost 4 bases, J lost 6 bases, and 7 bases stayed unmatched. Germline V CDR1 and CDR2: SGHRS, YFSETQ.